The 2 T cell receptor beta chains listed next were all sequenced from one sample in a study of blood T cell repertoires in COVID-19. Method: immunoSEQ multiplex PCR; TCRdb's copy keeps in-frame clones and lacks some. The data contain 230,000 or so clones, 75% to 90% of them seen just once; the ten biggest clones take up 3.5% to 4.5%. The sequenced sample was PBMCs or T cells enriched from blood (not recorded which). The receptor set was obtained from a woman aged 40 to 50 with acute COVID-19.

The chain carries TRBV5-1 and TRBJ1-1; D is uncertain. Trimming stripped 1 base from V and 3 bases from J, with 10 bases between. Germline V gene data show CDR1 as SGHRS and CDR2 as YFSETQ. CDR3 size: 14 residues. This CDR3 is CASSLSVSDTEAFF. CDR3 nucleotides: TGCGCCAGCAGCTTGTCAGTCAGCGACACTGAAGCTTTCTTT. Full variable domain (missing parts from reference TRBV5-1 and TRBJ1-1): KAGVTQTPRYLIKTRGQQVTLSCSPISGHRSVSWYQQTPGQGLQFLFEYFSETQRNKGNFPGRFSGRQFSNSRSEMNVSTLELGDSALYLCASSLSVSDTEAFFGQGTRLTVV.

The rearrangement links TRBV5-6 to TRBJ1-2, with D perhaps matching TRBD1 (6 bases). The CDR3 has 18 residues. Germline loops: CDR1 SGHDT, CDR2 YYEEEE. Trimming cost V 5 bases and J 2 bases, with 25 bases left between them. CDR3 sequence: CASRKDSLSILPNYGYTF. In DNA, the CDR3 is TGTGCCAGCAGGAAGGACAGCCTGTCCATCCTACCGAACTATGGCTACACCTTC.